This TCR beta chain was observed in a study of blood T cell repertoires in COVID-19. Libraries were prepared by immunoSEQ multiplex PCR; TCRdb keeps only in-frame clonotypes and omits some of them. Of 150,000 to 200,000 clones in the sample, 70% to 90% were seen once. Unmatched junction bases numbered 14, after V lost 11 bases and J lost 0 bases. Germline-derived CDR1 and CDR2 are ENHRY and SYGVKD. CDR3 size: 16 residues. This TCR came from a young man who had recovered from COVID-19. The genes are TRBV10-3 and TRBJ2-5, with 8 bases aligning to TRBD2. Sequencing was done on a sample of peripheral blood. The CDR3 region is CAVGRGLTGNQETQYF. Written as DNA, the CDR3 is TGTGCCGTCGGGAGGGGCCTAACAGGGAACCAAGAGACCCAGTACTTC.